Below are 14 T cell receptor beta chains sequenced from a single sample in a study of CD8 T cells in ankylosing spondylitis. TCRdb reprocessed the 5' RACE reads via MiXCR and lists one record per CDR3 protein. This table has 220,000 or so distinct CDR3 sequences, approximately 16% appearing once. Notes on the study in general: Blood from ankylosing spondylitis patients appeared to carry a characteristic roughly 8-variant TCR beta motif.

The antigens of these receptors remain unknown. The sample consisted of blood, either unsorted or a sorted T cell fraction (not recorded which). The receptors shown here come from a male donor with ankylosing spondylitis.

This clonotype turned up a few times. This chain links TRBV12-3 or TRBV12-4 with TRBJ2-4, with D perhaps TRBD2 (5 bases). V lost 7 bases, J lost 8 bases, and 15 bases lay in between. The CDR3 loop spans 13 amino acids. CDR3 sequence: CASTEVYGDIQYF. CDR3 nucleotides: TGTGCCAGCACCGAGGTCTACGGGGACATTCAGTACTTC.

This clonotype has just a few counts. The chain employs TRBV4-1 and TRBJ2-1, with D perhaps matching TRBD2 (7 bases). The CDR3 length is 17 residues. Germline V gene sequence: CDR1 MGHRA, CDR2 YSYEKL. V lost 4 bases, J lost 4 bases, and 20 bases lay in between. CDR3 sequence (DNA): TGCGCCAGCAGCCTCCCCGGGGTAGGGGGGGGATACAATGAGCAGTTCTTC. Translated, it gives CASSLPGVGGGYNEQFF.

The V and J genes are TRBV29-1 and TRBJ2-4, with D perhaps given as TRBD1 or TRBD2 (5 bases each). Trimming removed 6 bases from V and 0 bases from J, with 21 bases in between. This CDR3 comprises 17 residues. Germline lookup yields CDR1 SQVTM and CDR2 ANQGSEA. The CDR3 nucleotides are TGCAGCGTCGAGACCGGGACCAGTTTTGTAGCCAAAAACATTCAGTACTTC. This codes for CSVETGTSFVAKNIQYF.

In its sample, this clonotype was seen a few times. The rearrangement uses TRBV12-3 or TRBV12-4 and TRBJ2-1; D is possibly TRBD1 (6 bases). V lost 5 bases, J lost 9 bases, and 17 bases lay in between. This CDR3 is 14 amino acids long. CDR3 amino acids: CASSVRTVVGEQFF. The CDR3 DNA reads TGTGCCAGCAGTGTAAGGACAGTGGTAGGTGAGCAGTTCTTC.

The table lists this clonotype with a few counts. The chain uses TRBV7-9 and TRBJ2-6, with unresolved D. Germline V gene sequence: CDR1 SEHNR, CDR2 FQNEAQ (reference sequence). V was shortened by 0 bases and J by 0 bases, with 3 bases between the two germline ends. The CDR3 totals 15 residues. The CDR3, as DNA: TGTGCCAGCAGCTTAGCACCCTCTGGGGCCAACGTCCTGACTTTC. Translation gives CASSLAPSGANVLTF.

The genes are TRBV10-3 and TRBJ2-1; 12 bases are a match to TRBD2. The CDR3 contains 17 residues. Germline-derived CDR1 and CDR2 are ENHRY and SYGVKD. V gave up 10 bases and J gave up 8 bases; unmatched junction bases: 18. In DNA, the CDR3 is TGTGCCACCGACCGGCAGGCTAGCGGGGGGGCCATCGATGAGCAGTTCTTC. Protein product: CATDRQASGGAIDEQFF.

The V call is TRBV19, the J call TRBJ1-2; weak D call: TRBD1 (5 bases). Trimming pared 3 bases from V and 1 base from J, leaving 12 bases between. Germline loops: CDR1 LNHDA, CDR2 SQIVND (reference sequence). The CDR3 is 15 residues long. CDR3 DNA: TGTGCCAGTAGTATGGGGCAGCAACTTAACTATGGCTACACCTTC. Amino acid sequence: CASSMGQQLNYGYTF. The entire variable domain, with the rest obtained from reference TRBV19 and TRBJ1-2, is as follows: DGGITQSPKYLFRKEGQNVTLSCEQNLNHDAMYWYRQDPGQGLRLIYYSQIVNDFQKGDIAEGYSVSREKKESFPLTVTSAQKNPTAFYLCASSMGQQLNYGYTFGSGTRLTVV.

J is TRBJ2-1 and V is TRBV15; a weak D match, TRBD2 (7 bases). Between the trimmed V and J ends, which lost 6 bases and 8 bases, there was a span of 17 bases. The CDR3 contains 14 residues. Germline CDR1 LNHNV, CDR2 YYDKDF (reference sequence). The CDR3 sequence: CATSLILGGDEQFF. DNA of the CDR3: TGTGCCACCAGTCTTATCTTAGGGGGGGATGAGCAGTTCTTC.

The chain joins TRBV7-6 to TRBJ2-1, with D uncertain. CDR1 is SGHVS and CDR2 is FNYEAQ in the germline V gene. V lost 2 bases, J lost 5 bases, and 4 bases lay in between. The CDR3 length is 12 residues. CDR3 protein: CASSLTNNEQFF. CDR3 nucleotide sequence: TGTGCCAGCAGCTTAACCAACAATGAGCAGTTCTTC.

In this sample, this clonotype turned up many times. The CDR3 DNA is TGTGCCAGCAGCCCCCAAGGTAGCGGGGGGGCCAATGAGCAGTTCTTC. Amino acid sequence: CASSPQGSGGANEQFF. The chain has TRBV4-2 and TRBJ2-1, with 11 positions matching TRBD2. From germline, CDR1 is LGHNA and CDR2 YNFKEQ. This CDR3 contains 16 residues. V trimming: 4 bases; J trimming: 6 bases; junction bases outside the gene matches: 8.

The chain carries TRBV15 and TRBJ2-4, with D possibly called TRBD1 or TRBD2 (5 bases each). V was shortened by 1 base and J by 8 bases, with 15 bases between the two germline ends. The germline V gene encodes CDR1 LNHNV and CDR2 YYDKDF (reference sequence). The CDR3 contains 15 residues. CDR3: CATSRGVGERYIQYF. The CDR3 bases are TGTGCCACCAGCAGAGGGGTAGGGGAGAGGTACATTCAGTACTTC. The full variable domain, completed using reference TRBV15 and TRBJ2-4, is DAMVIQNPRYQVTQFGKPVTLSCSQTLNHNVMYWYQQKSSQAPKLLFHYYDKDFNNEADTPDNFQSRRPNTSFCFLDIRSPGLGDTAMYLCATSRGVGERYIQYFGAGTRLSVL.

J is TRBJ2-7 and V is TRBV7-6; 7 bases are a match to TRBD1. This CDR3 comprises 15 residues. Germline lookup yields CDR1 SGHVS and CDR2 FNYEAQ. V lost 1 base to trimming and J lost 3 bases; unmatched junction nucleotides: 6. The CDR3 coding sequence is TGTGCCAGCAGCTTAGACGGTGACAGGGACTACGAGCAGTACTTC. Encoded protein: CASSLDGDRDYEQYF.

CDR3 region: CASSPGLAGTQETQYF. In nucleotides, the CDR3 is TGTGCCAGCAGCCCCGGACTAGCGGGCACTCAAGAGACCCAGTACTTC. This chain links TRBV7-3 with TRBJ2-5, with TRBD2 identical over 11 bases. The CDR3 covers 16 residues. The V and J ends lost 5 bases and 2 bases, in that order; junction bases with no gene match: 7. Germline CDR1 and CDR2: SGHTA and FQGTGA.

This clonotype showed up just once. V and J are TRBV20-1 and TRBJ2-7; 7 bases map to TRBD2. CDR3 length: 15 amino acids. J was trimmed by 9 bases and V by 0 bases; bases with no gene match: 14. Germline V gene data show CDR1 as DFQATT and CDR2 as SNEGSKA (reference sequence). Here the CDR3 DNA reads TGCAGTGCTAGAGATGGGGAGGGAGGGCCTACGGGGCAGTACTTC. This sequence encodes CSARDGEGGPTGQYF.